This entry is about one TCR beta chain. Antigen specificity is unknown. The CDR3 runs to 13 residues. Trimming shortened V by 2 bases and J by 5 bases, and 9 bases separated the two germline ends. Germline values: CDR1 SGHTS, CDR2 YDEGEE. PCR was performed using 60 Vbeta and 13 Jbeta primers. TCRdb's copy holds only in-frame clones and misses some; the assay was immunoSEQ multiplex PCR. The sample holds some 120,000 clones; about four fifths are singletons and the top ten take 3.9%. This sample is drawn from a study of cytomegalovirus exposure and HLA in healthy donors. On the study more broadly: Earlier sequencing of 150 million to 200 million T cells yielded under 120 million unique TCR beta sequences.

Findings of the study overall: Available immune exposure information covered CMV serostatus only. Likely technical artifact: a cluster of highly shared sequence variants. Altogether, more than 150 TCR beta chains were recorded as cytomegalovirus-associated.

This TCR was sampled from a woman in her twenties or thirties in good health and CMV-seronegative. The sequencing input was PBMCs. V and J are TRBV5-8 and TRBJ2-3; tentatively, D is TRBD1 (6 bases). CDR3 region: CASSFRGRDTQYF. CDR3 nucleotide sequence: TGTGCCAGCAGCTTTAGGGGGAGAGATACGCAGTATTTT.